Listed here are 13 T cell receptor beta chains from one sample, sequenced in a study of OX40 agonist ivuxolimab in advanced cancers. Generated by immunoSEQ multiplex PCR, the TCRdb table keeps only in-frame clones and is missing some. The table has about 95,000 clones, around 85% seen once. The sample here was CD4+ or CD8+ T cells sorted from blood, taken in a trial of the OX40 agonist ivuxolimab. Receptors were obtained from an adult with an advanced solid tumor such as melanoma, head and neck, liver or kidney cancer.

The chain's CDR3 is CASTSSGRTSSYNEQFF. The CDR3 nucleotides read TGTGCCAGCACTTCTAGCGGGAGGACCAGCTCCTACAATGAGCAGTTCTTC. The gene calls are TRBV28 and TRBJ2-1; 11 bases align to TRBD2. Germline V gives CDR1 MDHEN, CDR2 SYDVKM. The CDR3 contains 17 residues. J was trimmed by 0 bases and V by 7 bases; bases with no gene match: 8.

The chain couples TRBV6-6 to TRBJ2-2, with 7 bases that match TRBD1. Germline V lookup: CDR1 MNHNY, CDR2 SVGAGI (reference sequence). Trimming at V came to 5 bases and at J to 7 bases, leaving 4 bases not matched to a gene. The CDR3 length is 13 residues. The DNA for the CDR3 is TGTGCCAGCAGTAAACAGGGGATCGGGGAGCTGTTTTTT. Translation gives CASSKQGIGELFF.

The V call is TRBV4-3, the J call TRBJ2-2; D remains unclear. CDR3 size: 14 residues. Between the trimmed V and J ends, which lost 1 base and 1 base, there was a span of 4 bases. Germline V gene data show CDR1 as LGHNA and CDR2 as YSLEER. The CDR3 loop is CASSQAWNTGELFF. In nucleotides, the CDR3 is TGCGCCAGCAGCCAAGCCTGGAACACCGGGGAGCTGTTTTTT.

J is TRBJ1-2 and V is TRBV6-1; D is uncertain. Trimming took 1 base from V and 8 from J, leaving 8 bases between them. The CDR3 spans 12 residues. Looked up from germline, CDR1 is MNHNS and CDR2 is SASEGT. The CDR3 loop is CASSEDWLGYTF. DNA for the CDR3: TGTGCCAGCAGTGAAGATTGGCTGGGCTACACCTTC.

J is TRBJ2-5 and V is TRBV25-1; 14 bases align to TRBD2. From germline, CDR1 is MGHDK and CDR2 SYGVNS. The CDR3 runs to 16 residues. After removal of 8 bases from V and 5 bases from J, the junction contained 10 bases not matched to a gene. In nucleotides, the CDR3 is TGTGCCAGCGGTGCGGGGACTAGCGGGAGAGAGGAGACCCAGTACTTC. Amino acid sequence: CASGAGTSGREETQYF.

Turning to this clone: Distinct nucleotide sequences in the sample also encode this CDR3. This chain joins TRBV19 and TRBJ1-1; D gene uncertain. The CDR3 has 13 residues. CDR1 and CDR2 (germline): LNHDA, SQIVND (reference sequence). The ends were cut back, 5 bases at V and 0 bases at J, with 7 bases in the middle. CDR3 nucleotide sequence: TGTGCCAGTAGTTATACCCTGAACACTGAAGCTTTCTTT. As protein: CASSYTLNTEAFF.

The J gene is TRBJ2-5, the V gene TRBV15; D not resolved. CDR3 length: 11 amino acids. Between the trimmed V and J ends, which lost 6 bases and 4 bases, there was a span of 6 bases. CDR1 is LNHNV, CDR2 YYDKDF, per germline (reference sequence). CDR3 sequence: CATRELETQYF. In nucleotides, the CDR3 is TGTGCCACCAGGGAGTTAGAGACCCAGTACTTC.

The gene calls are TRBV21-1 and TRBJ2-3; TRBD2, the table's D call, was not compared with the DNA. TRBV21-1 corresponds to a pseudogene. The CDR3 contains 19 residues. In DNA form, the CDR3 reads TGTGCCAGCAGCAAAGAGGTGGACAACCTAGCGGAAAGCACAGATACGCAGTATTTT. Protein sequence: CASSKEVDNLAESTDTQYF.

This clone showed up just a few times. The V call is TRBV28, the J call TRBJ2-1, with 7 bases lining up with TRBD2. V lost 5 bases, J lost 0 bases, and 7 bases stayed unmatched. CDR1 is MDHEN, CDR2 SYDVKM, per germline. The CDR3 extends over 16 amino acids. CDR3 DNA sequence: TGTGCCAGCAGTCTAGCGGTGACAAGCTCCTACAATGAGCAGTTCTTC. Amino acid sequence: CASSLAVTSSYNEQFF.

V and J are TRBV28 and TRBJ2-1; D is ambiguous. There are 10 residues in the CDR3. Germline-derived CDR1 and CDR2 are MDHEN and SYDVKM. V lost 3 bases, J lost 8 bases, and 2 bases lay in between. The CDR3 region is CASSLYEQFF. For the CDR3, the DNA is TGTGCCAGCAGTTTGTATGAGCAGTTCTTC.

This sequence joins TRBV7-9 and TRBJ2-3; no definite D call. Trimming removed 0 bases from V and 2 bases from J, with 6 bases in between. The CDR3 extends over 14 amino acids. CDR1 and CDR2 from the germline V gene are SEHNR and FQNEAQ (reference sequence). CDR3 sequence reads: CASSLAQNTDTQYF. The CDR3 DNA sequence: TGTGCCAGCAGCTTAGCGCAGAACACAGATACGCAGTATTTT.

This chain uses TRBV5-6 with TRBJ2-7; maybe TRBD1 (5 bases). Per the germline V gene, CDR1 is SGHDT and CDR2 is YYEEEE. The V end was cut by 3 bases, the J end by 7 bases, with 14 bases between. This CDR3 contains 13 residues. CDR3 sequence reads: CASSWTNRPEQYF. DNA of the CDR3: TGTGCCAGCAGCTGGACAAATAGGCCTGAGCAGTACTTC.

The chain combines TRBV7-9 with TRBJ2-3; D not resolved. The CDR3 loop spans 13 amino acids. CDR1 and CDR2 (germline): SEHNR, FQNEAQ (reference sequence). Trimming took 7 bases from V and 1 from J, leaving 9 bases between them. CDR3 protein: CASTQMGTDTQYF. The CDR3 bases are TGTGCCAGCACCCAAATGGGCACAGATACGCAGTATTTT.